The 32 T cell receptor beta chains below all came from one sample that was sequenced in a study of T cells in Graves' hyperthyroidism and ophthalmopathy. Amplification of TCR beta CDR3 regions used RNA as the template. Researchers ran a first-round RT-PCR on the TCR CDR3 using the HTBI primer set. TCRdb processed the multiplex PCR reads anew with MiXCR; each CDR3 protein has one entry. Of approximately 400,000 distinct CDR3 sequences in the sample, 15% to 17% were seen once. The material sequenced was blood. All receptors come from a woman aged 18-30 years with Graves' hyperthyroidism that later progressed to Graves' ophthalmopathy.

This clonotype was detected only a few times. This chain joins TRBV29-1 and TRBJ2-1; TRBD2 aligns across 7 bases. The trim removed 5 bases at V and 8 bases at J, leaving 9 bases unmatched. Per germline, CDR1 SQVTM and CDR2 ANQGSEA. The length of the CDR3 is 13 residues. CDR3 loop: CSVYTGSGDEQFF. CDR3 DNA sequence: TGCAGCGTTTACACGGGAAGCGGGGATGAGCAGTTCTTC.

This clonotype was counted at least ten times. J is TRBJ2-6 and V is TRBV20-1; D is ambiguous. The CDR3 has 14 amino acids. Germline V lookup: CDR1 DFQATT, CDR2 SNEGSKA (reference sequence). V dropped 0 bases and J dropped 2 bases, with 5 bases sitting between them. CDR3 sequence reads: CSARDGAGANVLTF. The CDR3 nucleotides read TGCAGTGCTAGAGATGGGGCTGGGGCCAACGTCCTGACTTTC.

In this sample, this clonotype turned up a few times. This rearrangement joins TRBV27 to TRBJ2-5; 11 bases line up with TRBD2. Germline loops: CDR1 MNHEY, CDR2 SMNVEV (reference sequence). Trimming at V came to 8 bases and at J to 5 bases, leaving 7 bases not matched to a gene. The CDR3 has 14 residues. CDR3 DNA: TGTGCCAGCCGCGTAGCGGGGGGGTCGGAGACCCAGTACTTC. Residues: CASRVAGGSETQYF.

This clonotype was recorded at least ten times. The chain carries TRBV14 and TRBJ2-7; the D call may be TRBD1 or TRBD2 (5 bases each). Per germline, CDR1 SGHDN and CDR2 FVKESK. The CDR3 consists of 15 residues. V lost 5 bases to trimming and J lost 0 bases, with 14 bases between them. The CDR3 protein is CASSYGAGHSYEQYF. The CDR3 DNA follows: TGTGCCAGCAGCTACGGGGCAGGGCACTCCTACGAGCAGTACTTC.

There are many counts of this clonotype. The CDR3 here is CSAAYLLTSGRGTDTQYF. The CDR3 DNA is TGCAGTGCTGCCTACTTATTGACTAGCGGGAGGGGAACAGATACGCAGTATTTT. The genes are TRBV20-1 and TRBJ2-3; 14 nucleotides align to TRBD2. J was trimmed by 3 bases and V by 5 bases; bases with no gene match: 13. Per the germline V gene, CDR1 is DFQATT and CDR2 is SNEGSKA (reference sequence). This CDR3 comprises 18 residues.

About this clonotype itself: A much larger clone differs from this one at a single base, so this may be a read error. The V and J genes are TRBV27 and TRBJ2-1; a possible D gene is TRBD2 (6 bases). V was pared by 5 bases and J by 0 bases, with 17 bases between. The CDR3 is 17 amino acids. Germline-derived CDR1 and CDR2 are MNHEY and SMNVEV (reference sequence). CDR3 loop: CASSLNPSESSYNEQFF. The CDR3 DNA is TGTGCCAGCAGTCTTAACCCTAGCGAGAGCTCCTACAATGAGCAGTTCTTC.

The V and J genes are TRBV12-3 or TRBV12-4 and TRBJ2-7; either TRBD1 or TRBD2 may supply D (7 bases each). V was shortened by 6 bases and J by 2 bases, with 29 bases between the two germline ends. The length of the CDR3 is 19 residues. The CDR3, as DNA: TGTGCCAGCAGACGTTCAGGGGGAGGTCTGTCTAGCGGTACCTACGAGCAGTACTTC. Protein: CASRRSGGGLSSGTYEQYF.

In its sample, this clonotype was seen many times. V usage is TRBV4-2 and J usage is TRBJ2-5; no firm D call. Germline assignment: CDR1 LGHNA and CDR2 YNFKEQ. V was clipped by 1 base and J by 5 bases, with 8 bases between them. This CDR3 spans 13 amino acids. The DNA of the CDR3 is TGTGCCAGCAGCCAAGGCGTGGGGGAGACCCAGTACTTC. Translation: CASSQGVGETQYF.

Many counts were recorded for this clonotype. V is TRBV12-3 or TRBV12-4 and J is TRBJ2-6, with 11 nucleotides matching TRBD1. The CDR3 loop spans 18 amino acids. Losses at the gene ends were 3 bases for V and 3 bases for J; bases not matched to a gene: 7. The CDR3 DNA follows: TGTGCCAGCAGTTTCCCAGGACAGGGGGCGTTTGGGGCCAACGTCCTGACTTTC. Its translation is CASSFPGQGAFGANVLTF.

This clonotype was counted at least ten times. The CDR3 nucleotides are TGTGCCAGCAGCGGCCCCGGGGCCAACGTCCTGACTTTC. Translated: CASSGPGANVLTF. The chain links TRBV7-9 to TRBJ2-6; D gene ambiguous. Trimming took off 5 bases at V and 4 bases at J, with 6 bases between the two ends. This CDR3 is 13 amino acids long. CDR1 SEHNR and CDR2 FQNEAQ come from the germline V gene (reference sequence).

The J gene is TRBJ2-3, the V gene TRBV7-9; 10 bases are shared with TRBD1. V lost 5 bases, J lost 5 bases, and 7 bases stayed unmatched. This CDR3 is 15 amino acids long. Germline V gene data show CDR1 as SEHNR and CDR2 as FQNEAQ (reference sequence). The CDR3 nucleotides read TGTGCCAGCAGCCTAGGGACAGGGGAACTAGATACGCAGTATTTT. It encodes CASSLGTGELDTQYF.

The chain combines TRBV25-1 with TRBJ2-7; 8 nucleotides align to TRBD1. After removal of 4 bases from V and 4 bases from J, the junction contained 12 bases not matched to a gene. There are 16 residues in the CDR3. Germline V gene data show CDR1 as MGHDK and CDR2 as SYGVNS. CDR3 sequence reads: CASSVDRALGSYEQYF. In nucleotides, the CDR3 is TGTGCCAGCAGTGTGGACAGGGCCCTTGGATCTTACGAGCAGTACTTC.

Points on this clonotype: At one end the junction does not follow the germline gene, possibly because of a read error. The chain uses TRBV4-1 and TRBJ2-2, with a tentative D call TRBD2 (5 bases). This CDR3 region has 16 residues. Germline-derived CDR1 and CDR2 are MGHRA and YSYEKL. This CDR3 reads CASSQVSERNTGEPFF. The CDR3, as DNA: TGCGCCAGCAGCCAAGTCTCGGAGAGGAACACCGGGGAGCCGTTTTTT.

The CDR3 reads CASRGTGSMYEQYF. CDR3 sequence (DNA): TGTGCCAGTAGAGGGACAGGGTCTATGTACGAGCAGTACTTC. The chain is built from TRBV19 and TRBJ2-7; the match to TRBD1 covers 9 bases. The J segment lost 4 bases and the V segment lost 6 bases, leaving 7 bases of the junction unmatched. The CDR3 totals 14 residues. Germline CDR1 LNHDA, CDR2 SQIVND (reference sequence).

This clonotype was detected ten times or more. The chain employs TRBV28 and TRBJ1-5, with unresolved D. CDR1 MDHEN and CDR2 SYDVKM come from the germline V gene. The germline V and J ends were trimmed by 4 bases and 11 bases, with 9 bases remaining between them. This CDR3 region has 11 residues. CDR3 DNA: TGTGCCAGCAGTTCCGTCGGGACCCAGCATTTT. Translating gives CASSSVGTQHF.

This clonotype was detected only once. The V call is TRBV20-1, the J call TRBJ1-2; maybe TRBD1 (5 bases). From germline, CDR1 is DFQATT and CDR2 SNEGSKA (reference sequence). The CDR3 runs 15 residues. The V and J ends lost 1 base and 4 bases respectively, with 16 bases between them. DNA of the CDR3: TGCAGTGCTAGAGCGGGGCAGGACCTCGGCTATGGCTACACCTTC. It specifies CSARAGQDLGYGYTF.

The chain has TRBV3-2 and TRBJ2-2; the table's TRBD2 call for D was not verified on the DNA. TRBV3-2 is reported as a pseudogene. The CDR3 has 13 amino acids. The CDR3 nucleotides are TGTGCCAGCAGCCGGAGGGGTACCGGGGAGCTGTTTTTT. Protein sequence: CASSRRGTGELFF.

This clonotype has a count of ten or more. This chain connects TRBV28 to TRBJ2-2, with 11 bases matching TRBD2. The CDR3 runs to 18 residues. Losses at the gene ends were 5 bases for V and 1 base for J; bases not matched to a gene: 9. The germline gives CDR1 MDHEN, CDR2 SYDVKM. The CDR3 DNA is TGTGCCAGCAGTCCCTCCGGGACTAGCGGAAGGAACACCGGGGAGCTGTTTTTT. Encoded protein: CASSPSGTSGRNTGELFF.

The chain has TRBV12-3 or TRBV12-4 and TRBJ1-1; 9 bases map to TRBD1. The CDR3 is 13 amino acids. The trim removed 8 bases at V and 5 bases at J, leaving 6 bases unmatched. CDR3 sequence reads: CASLDRGGTEAFF. The CDR3 nucleotides read TGTGCCAGCCTGGACAGGGGAGGAACTGAAGCTTTCTTT.

This clonotype was seen a handful of times. The V and J genes are TRBV19 and TRBJ2-4, with D hard to call. The CDR3 contains 17 residues. The V and J ends lost 0 bases and 0 bases respectively, with 12 bases between them. The germline gives CDR1 LNHDA, CDR2 SQIVND (reference sequence). The CDR3: CASSIDTSRLAKNIQYF. The DNA of the CDR3 is TGTGCCAGTAGTATAGACACGAGTAGGCTAGCCAAAAACATTCAGTACTTC.

At least ten counts were recorded for this clonotype. The chain recombines TRBV11-2 with TRBJ2-7, with D possibly TRBD2 on 6 matching bases. Germline CDR1 reads SGHAT; CDR2 reads FQNNGV. V dropped 1 base and J dropped 2 bases, with 15 bases sitting between them. The CDR3 extends over 16 amino acids. The CDR3 loop reads CASSLVYGRRPYEQYF. For the CDR3, the DNA is TGTGCCAGCAGCTTAGTATATGGGAGGAGGCCCTACGAGCAGTACTTC.

The V and J genes are TRBV27 and TRBJ2-6, with 9 bases matching TRBD2. Germline V CDR1 and CDR2: MNHEY, SMNVEV (reference sequence). CDR3 length equals 21 residues. V trimming: 4 bases; J trimming: 2 bases; junction bases outside the gene matches: 18. The CDR3 loop is CASSSSRASGEGYPGANVLTF. DNA of the CDR3: TGTGCCAGCAGTTCCTCAAGGGCTAGCGGGGAGGGCTACCCTGGGGCCAACGTCCTGACTTTC.

This clonotype has only a few counts. The V gene is TRBV7-9, the J gene TRBJ2-3, with D possibly being TRBD2 (6 bases). Trimming cost V 5 bases and J 2 bases, with 20 bases left between them. Germline V CDR1 and CDR2: SEHNR, FQNEAQ (reference sequence). The CDR3 is 17 residues long. The CDR3 sequence is CASSLRGTLTHTDTQYF. The CDR3 DNA follows: TGTGCCAGCAGCCTACGCGGGACTCTCACCCACACAGATACGCAGTATTTT. The full variable domain, in which reference TRBV7-9 and TRBJ2-3 provide the parts outside the CDR3, is DTGVSQNPRHKITKRGQNVTFRCDPISEHNRLYWYRQTLGQGPEFLTYFQNEAQLEKSRLLSDRFSAERPKGSFSTLEIQRTEQGDSAMYLCASSLRGTLTHTDTQYFGPGTRLTVL.

This clonotype was observed at least ten times. V gene TRBV20-1 combines with J gene TRBJ1-5; the D gene is possibly TRBD1 (5 bases). The CDR3 is made up of 15 amino acids. V dropped 1 base and J dropped 0 bases, with 10 bases sitting between them. The germline V gene has CDR1 DFQATT and CDR2 SNEGSKA (reference sequence). In DNA, the CDR3 is TGCAGTGCTAGAGCGTTGGGACCTAGCAATCAGCCCCAGCATTTT. It encodes CSARALGPSNQPQHF.

This clonotype has at least ten counts. This sequence joins TRBV13 and TRBJ2-1; TRBD1 might be the D (5 bases). V gave up 5 bases and J gave up 12 bases, with 17 bases separating them. Germline-derived CDR1 and CDR2 are PRHDT and FYEKMQ (reference sequence). There are 13 residues in the CDR3. DNA for the CDR3: TGTGCCAGCAGCCCATCAGTGGGGCCGGGGCAGTTCTTC. This sequence encodes CASSPSVGPGQFF. The full variable domain, its missing parts supplied by reference TRBV13 and TRBJ2-1, is AAGVIQSPRHLIKEKRETATLKCYPIPRHDTVYWYQQGPGQDPQFLISFYEKMQSDKGSIPDRFSAQQFSDYHSELNMSSLELGDSALYFCASSPSVGPGQFFGPGTRLTVL.

The chain is built from TRBV20-1 and TRBJ2-1; possible D gene TRBD2, 5 bases. Trimming removed 5 bases at V and 7 bases at J, with 24 bases between. From germline, CDR1 is DFQATT and CDR2 SNEGSKA (reference sequence). The CDR3 consists of 16 residues. The chain's CDR3 is CSAGYMERASFNEQFF. The CDR3 DNA follows: TGCAGTGCTGGGTACATGGAGAGGGCCAGTTTTAATGAGCAGTTCTTC.

This clonotype was detected ten times or more. The genes are TRBV7-9 and TRBJ2-5; tentatively, D is TRBD1 (5 bases). The CDR3 loop spans 14 amino acids. Germline V lookup: CDR1 SEHNR, CDR2 FQNEAQ (reference sequence). Trimming shortened V by 7 bases and J by 2 bases, and 14 bases separated the two germline ends. The CDR3: CASTLQGSQETQYF. CDR3 coding DNA: TGTGCCAGCACCCTCCAGGGCAGTCAAGAGACCCAGTACTTC.

In this sample, this clonotype turned up a few times. J is TRBJ2-5 and V is TRBV6-5; D uncertain. This CDR3 contains 14 residues. Germline loops: CDR1 MNHEY, CDR2 SVGAGI. Trimming left V 2 bases short and J 1 base short, with 8 bases between. The chain's CDR3 is CASSYGSGQETQYF. CDR3 nucleotide sequence: TGTGCCAGCAGTTACGGGTCAGGCCAAGAGACCCAGTACTTC.

The chain is built from TRBV7-9 and TRBJ2-1; no reliable D call. Germline V CDR1 and CDR2: SEHNR, FQNEAQ (reference sequence). The CDR3 has 12 amino acids. The V end lost 10 bases, the J end lost 0 bases, and 7 bases lay between the germline ends. In nucleotides, the CDR3 is TGTGCCACCGGGCTCTCCTACAATGAGCAGTTCTTC. As protein: CATGLSYNEQFF.

Only a few counts were recorded for this clonotype. The gene calls are TRBV20-1 and TRBJ1-5, with D perhaps matching TRBD1 (5 bases). Between the trimmed V and J ends, which lost 5 bases and 3 bases, there was a span of 11 bases. The CDR3 has 13 residues. Germline values: CDR1 DFQATT, CDR2 SNEGSKA (reference sequence). This CDR3 reads CSALRQLNQPQHF. The CDR3 nucleotides read TGCAGTGCTTTAAGACAGCTCAATCAGCCCCAGCATTTT.

The chain has TRBV28 and TRBJ2-7, with TRBD2 matching 7 bases. With V trimmed by 5 bases and J by 4 bases, 8 bases remained unmatched. The CDR3 covers 14 residues. Germline V gives CDR1 MDHEN, CDR2 SYDVKM. The CDR3 here is CASSEYKRGYEQYF. The CDR3 nucleotides are TGTGCCAGCAGTGAATATAAGCGGGGTTACGAGCAGTACTTC.

The chain carries TRBV7-8 and TRBJ2-7, with D possibly TRBD2 on 5 matching bases. V was clipped by 5 bases and J by 3 bases, with 11 bases between them. CDR1 and CDR2 (germline): SGHVS, FQNEAQ. CDR3 length: 13 residues. CDR3 sequence: CASSIKRRYEQYF. CDR3 nucleotides: TGTGCCAGCAGCATTAAGCGGCGCTACGAGCAGTACTTC.